This T cell receptor (beta chain) derives from a study of cytomegalovirus exposure and HLA in healthy donors. Study-wide context: Roughly four fifths of 350 to 400 genotyped donors fell in the Caucasian-associated ancestry cluster.

This clone was seen a few times. Its matching antigen is unknown. These donors, healthy bone marrow donors, were studied. In the PCR, 60 Vbeta and 13 Jbeta primers were used. Data came from immunoSEQ multiplex PCR; TCRdb stores just in-frame clones and leaves some out. The sample contains over 150,000 clones, around 64% of which appear only once. Study observations and caveats: In vitro experiments confirmed that a few CMV-associated chains were specific for CMV antigens.

The CDR3 contains 14 residues. Germline V gene sequence: CDR1 MGHRA, CDR2 YSYEKL. Trimming left V 1 base short and J 3 bases short, with 7 bases between. The sequenced material came from PBMCs. This TCR derives from a woman in her thirties in good health and CMV-seronegative. V gene TRBV4-1 combines with J gene TRBJ1-5; D is undetermined. CDR3 nucleotide sequence: TGCGCCAGCAGCCAAGTTCAGAACAATCAGCCCCAGCATTTT. Translating it yields CASSQVQNNQPQHF.